The next 32 T cell receptor beta chains were all read from a single sample in a study of CD8+CD57+ T cells in acquired aplastic anemia. Investigators profiled TCR beta VDJ and CDR3 from genomic DNA template. MiXCR was run by TCRdb on the reads, yielding one entry per CDR3 protein. Of 150,000 to 200,000 distinct CDR3 sequences detected, 40% to 60% appear once; the ten largest clones hold more than 30%. CD8+CD57+ cell expansion, shown by flow cytometry, had occurred in the patients selected for sequencing. Sequenced input: sorted CD4+, CD8+, or CD8+CD57+ T cells (not recorded which) from PBMCs. These receptors were collected from a human donor with aplastic anemia.

This clonotype was seen repeatedly, ten times or more. Relative to the germline gene, one junction end is altered; a read error may explain this. The chain is built from TRBV12-3 or TRBV12-4 and TRBJ2-5; possibly TRBD2 for D (5 bases). The CDR3 spans 14 residues. CDR3 DNA sequence: TGTGCCAGCAGTTTTACATCCGCCGGGGAGACCCAGTACTTT. Protein sequence: CASSFTSAGETQYF.

The CDR3 protein is CASSFAGRTEQYF. CDR3 DNA: TGTGCCAGCAGCTTCGCGGGGAGAACCGAGCAGTACTTC. The chain recombines TRBV7-6 with TRBJ2-7; a weak D match, TRBD2 (6 bases). V lost 3 bases, J lost 6 bases, and 12 bases lay in between. Per the germline V gene, CDR1 is SGHVS and CDR2 is FNYEAQ. The CDR3 spans 13 residues.

The V and J genes are TRBV11-2 and TRBJ2-3; D uncertain. V lost 5 bases and J lost 2, with 14 bases in between. The germline V gene encodes CDR1 SGHAT and CDR2 FQNNGV. The CDR3 totals 15 residues. This CDR3 is CASSPHLQYTDTQYF. The CDR3 DNA reads TGTGCCAGCAGCCCCCACTTGCAATACACAGATACGCAGTATTTT.

This clonotype was observed many times. This chain links TRBV9 with TRBJ2-7; D is undetermined. Trimming cost V 3 bases and J 3 bases, with 10 bases left between them. This CDR3 has 13 amino acids. Germline V gene data show CDR1 as SGDLS and CDR2 as YYNGEE. CDR3 protein: CASSAGVGYEQYF. In DNA form, the CDR3 reads TGTGCCAGCAGCGCGGGCGTGGGCTACGAGCAGTACTTC.

This chain links TRBV19 with TRBJ1-5; unclear D gene. CDR3 length: 12 amino acids. From germline, CDR1 is LNHDA and CDR2 SQIVND (reference sequence). The ends were cut back, 4 bases at V and 8 bases at J, with 9 bases in the middle. The CDR3 reads CASSTGVEPQHF. Written as DNA, the CDR3 is TGTGCCAGTAGTACTGGTGTTGAGCCCCAGCATTTT.

This clonotype has a count of ten or more. The chain couples TRBV2 to TRBJ1-1; D perhaps matches TRBD1 (5 bases). CDR3 length: 15 residues. Germline V CDR1 and CDR2: SNHLY, FYNNEI. The V gene lost 4 bases and the J gene lost 11 bases, with 23 bases spanning the gap. CDR3 sequence reads: CASSGHEQEALMAFF. In DNA, the CDR3 is TGTGCCAGCAGTGGTCACGAACAGGAGGCACTGATGGCTTTCTTT. The full variable domain, with the rest looked up from reference TRBV2 and TRBJ1-1, is EPEVTQTPSHQVTQMGQEVILRCVPISNHLYFYWYRQILGQKVEFLVSFYNNEISEKSEIFDDQFSVERPDGSNFTLKIRSTKLEDSAMYFCASSGHEQEALMAFFGQGTRLTVV.

The chain joins TRBV2 to TRBJ2-7; 15 bases agree with TRBD2. Trimming removed 8 bases from V and 7 bases from J; junction bases left unmatched: 6. CDR3 length equals 14 residues. Germline CDR1 is SNHLY and CDR2 is FYNNEI. CDR3 loop: CASVGLAGGREQYF. As DNA, the CDR3 is TGTGCCAGCGTCGGACTAGCGGGAGGGAGGGAGCAGTACTTC.

This clonotype was picked up many times. CDR3 sequence: CASSLREIYEQYF. The CDR3, as DNA: TGTGCCAGCAGTTTACGAGAGATTTACGAGCAGTACTTC. V usage is TRBV12-3 or TRBV12-4 and J usage is TRBJ2-7; no clear D gene. The CDR3 consists of 13 residues. The V end was cut by 2 bases, the J end by 4 bases, with 9 bases between.

This clonotype appeared many times. The V call is TRBV7-9, the J call TRBJ2-7; D is perhaps TRBD2 (5 bases). The CDR3 spans 14 residues. Trimming took 5 bases from V and 2 from J, leaving 13 bases between them. Germline assignment: CDR1 SEHNR and CDR2 FQNEAQ (reference sequence). The CDR3 nucleotides read TGTGCCAGCAGCCCTACTAGTACCACCTACGAGCAGTACTTC. As protein: CASSPTSTTYEQYF. Full variable domain (outside the CDR3, taken from reference TRBV7-9 and TRBJ2-7): DTGVSQNPRHKITKRGQNVTFRCDPISEHNRLYWYRQTLGQGPEFLTYFQNEAQLEKSRLLSDRFSAERPKGSFSTLEIQRTEQGDSAMYLCASSPTSTTYEQYFGPGTRLTVT.

This clonotype was detected many times. V usage is TRBV2 and J usage is TRBJ2-7, with 8 bases identical to TRBD2. This CDR3 has 15 residues. The trim removed 4 bases at V and 0 bases at J, leaving 5 bases unmatched. Germline V gene lookup returns CDR1 SNHLY and CDR2 FYNNEI. DNA of the CDR3: TGTGCCAGCAGTGCGGGGGGGGGGAGCTCCTACGAGCAGTACTTC. Its protein product is CASSAGGGSSYEQYF.

At least ten counts were recorded for this clonotype. The V call is TRBV6-6, the J call TRBJ2-5, with 7 positions matching TRBD1. The germline V gene encodes CDR1 MNHNY and CDR2 SVGAGI (reference sequence). The CDR3 is made up of 15 amino acids. J was trimmed by 2 bases and V by 4 bases; bases with no gene match: 7. The CDR3 is CASSLTGIRQETQYF. The CDR3 DNA reads as TGTGCCAGCAGTTTGACAGGGATCCGTCAAGAGACCCAGTACTTC.

In regard to this clonotype: At one boundary the junction diverges from the germline segment, which might be a read error. This chain connects TRBV15 to TRBJ2-5; D gene uncertain. The CDR3 contains 13 residues. Germline lookup yields CDR1 LNHNV and CDR2 YYDKDF (reference sequence). The CDR3 is CATSRVPRGDSTF. The CDR3 coding sequence is TGTGCCACCAGCAGAGTTCCCCGTGGAGACTCGACCTTC. The entire variable domain, with the rest obtained from reference TRBV15 and TRBJ2-5, is as follows: DAMVIQNPRYQVTQFGKPVTLSCSQTLNHNVMYWYQQKSSQAPKLLFHYYDKDFNNEADTPDNFQSRRPNTSFCFLDIRSPGLGDTAMYLCATSRVPRGDSTFGPGTRLLVL.

The genes are TRBV25-1 and TRBJ1-1; D not certain. Germline lookup yields CDR1 MGHDK and CDR2 SYGVNS. The CDR3 spans 11 residues. With 6 bases removed from V and 6 bases from J, the gap between germline ends came to 8 bases. CDR3 bases: TGTGCCAGCAGATCAGGCCCTGAAGCTTTCTTT. Its protein is CASRSGPEAFF.

This clonotype was counted at least ten times. The chain couples TRBV6-1 to TRBJ2-3, with D possibly matching TRBD1 (6 bases). The germline V gene encodes CDR1 MNHNS and CDR2 SASEGT. Trimming took 3 bases from V and 2 from J, leaving 12 bases between them. The CDR3 extends over 15 amino acids. The CDR3 loop reads CASSDYREYTDTQYF. CDR3 bases: TGTGCCAGCAGTGATTACAGGGAATACACAGATACGCAGTATTTT.

Many counts were recorded for this clonotype. The chain combines TRBV6-5 with TRBJ1-1; D not resolved. Germline CDR1 is MNHEY and CDR2 is SVGAGI. The CDR3 is 13 residues long. V lost 0 bases and J lost 5, with 7 bases in between. The CDR3 bases are TGTGCCAGCAGTTACTCAGGAGTAACTGAAGCTTTCTTT. Residues: CASSYSGVTEAFF.

J is TRBJ1-1 and V is TRBV11-2; no clear D gene. Trimming cost V 5 bases and J 3 bases, with 13 bases left between them. Per the germline V gene, CDR1 is SGHAT and CDR2 is FQNNGV. This CDR3 comprises 14 residues. The CDR3, as DNA: TGTGCCAGCAGCCCGACACCAGGTTACACTGAAGCTTTCTTT. This codes for CASSPTPGYTEAFF.

The J gene is TRBJ1-6, the V gene TRBV3-1; D may be TRBD1 (5 bases). The germline V gene encodes CDR1 LGHDT and CDR2 YNNKEL (reference sequence). This CDR3 spans 17 amino acids. The V end was cut by 4 bases, the J end by 0 bases, with 13 bases between. The CDR3 here is CASSPRGCCSYNSPLHF. CDR3 in DNA: TGTGCCAGCAGCCCCCGGGGGTGCTGCTCCTATAATTCACCCCTCCACTTT.

Ten or more counts support this clonotype. This sequence joins TRBV5-1 and TRBJ2-3, with no clear D. Per germline, CDR1 SGHRS and CDR2 YFSETQ. The CDR3 is made up of 16 amino acids. Trimming shortened V by 1 base and J by 1 base, and 13 bases separated the two germline ends. The DNA of the CDR3 is TGCGCCAGCAGCTTGATCGGCCCCGCCGGCACAGATACGCAGTATTTT. Its protein product is CASSLIGPAGTDTQYF.

This chain links TRBV20-1 with TRBJ1-5; TRBD1 matches 8 bases. CDR1 is DFQATT, CDR2 SNEGSKA, per germline (reference sequence). The CDR3 spans 14 residues. The V and J ends lost 6 bases and 3 bases, in that order; junction bases with no gene match: 7. CDR3 sequence reads: CSAPTGADNQPQHF. CDR3 in DNA: TGCAGTGCCCCGACAGGGGCGGACAATCAGCCCCAGCATTTT.

The chain uses TRBV20-1 and TRBJ2-3; the D gene is possibly TRBD1 (6 bases). Looked up from germline, CDR1 is DFQATT and CDR2 is SNEGSKA (reference sequence). The CDR3 consists of 11 residues. Trimming took 7 bases from V and 3 from J, leaving 8 bases between them. The CDR3 region has the DNA TGCAGTGTGGGGGCAACAGATACGCAGTATTTT. Translating gives CSVGATDTQYF.

This clonotype was detected many times. The chain joins TRBV9 to TRBJ1-2, with TRBD1 identical over 10 bases. CDR1 and CDR2 from the germline V gene are SGDLS and YYNGEE. There are 16 residues in the CDR3. The V gene end was trimmed by 3 bases and the J gene end by 3 bases; junction bases not matched to a gene: 8. The CDR3 sequence is CASSGLGTGADYGYTF. CDR3 nucleotides: TGTGCCAGCAGCGGTCTGGGGACAGGGGCCGACTATGGCTACACCTTC.

Ten or more counts support this clonotype. This chain links TRBV10-3 with TRBJ2-3; D not certain. Germline V CDR1 and CDR2: ENHRY, SYGVKD. V shed 0 bases and J shed 1 base, with 8 bases lying between them. The CDR3 spans 15 residues. The CDR3 here is CAISESRDRTDTQYF. CDR3 in DNA: TGTGCCATCAGTGAGTCAAGGGATCGCACAGATACGCAGTATTTT.

The chain has TRBV6-1 and TRBJ1-1; D possibly corresponds to TRBD1 (6 bases). The CDR3 has 15 amino acids. V lost 6 bases, J lost 6 bases, and 20 bases lay in between. Germline V lookup: CDR1 MNHNS, CDR2 SASEGT. This chain's CDR3 is CASRGQTLKAAEAFF. In DNA, the CDR3 is TGTGCCAGCAGAGGACAGACCCTTAAGGCGGCTGAAGCTTTCTTT.

This clonotype appeared a few times. The V gene is TRBV4-3, the J gene TRBJ1-5; D gene uncertain. V shed 0 bases and J shed 9 bases, with 15 bases lying between them. Per germline, CDR1 LGHNA and CDR2 YSLEER. CDR3 length: 15 residues. The CDR3 bases are TGCGCCAGCAGCCAAGATCTTTCTGCCCGGGGGCCCCAGCATTTT. Translating it yields CASSQDLSARGPQHF.

J is TRBJ1-2 and V is TRBV2; D perhaps matches TRBD1 (6 bases). The CDR3 length is 13 residues. Germline V gene lookup returns CDR1 SNHLY and CDR2 FYNNEI. The V and J ends lost 3 bases and 4 bases respectively, with 9 bases between them. CDR3 bases: TGTGCCAGCAGTGAGGGACATACCTATGGCTACACCTTC. Translated, it gives CASSEGHTYGYTF. The whole variable domain, filled in from reference TRBV2 and TRBJ1-2, reads EPEVTQTPSHQVTQMGQEVILRCVPISNHLYFYWYRQILGQKVEFLVSFYNNEISEKSEIFDDQFSVERPDGSNFTLKIRSTKLEDSAMYFCASSEGHTYGYTFGSGTRLTVV.

The chain links TRBV11-2 to TRBJ1-6; 12 bases map to TRBD1. Germline CDR1 SGHAT, CDR2 FQNNGV. V lost 1 base, J lost 10 bases, and 8 bases stayed unmatched. The CDR3 contains 17 residues. The CDR3 DNA is TGTGCCAGCAGCTTAGTAATCTGGGACAGGGGGCGGTCACCCCTCCACTTT. It codes for CASSLVIWDRGRSPLHF.

J is TRBJ1-5 and V is TRBV6-1; the D is unclear. With 1 base removed from V and 1 base from J, the gap between germline ends came to 11 bases. The CDR3 runs to 16 residues. Germline CDR1 is MNHNS and CDR2 is SASEGT. For the CDR3, the DNA is TGTGCCAGCAGTGAAGTCAGATGGGAGAGCAATCAGCCCCAGCATTTT. It yields the protein CASSEVRWESNQPQHF.

The chain couples TRBV9 to TRBJ1-6; D is unclear. Trimming cost V 4 bases and J 4 bases, with 9 bases left between them. This CDR3 is built from 14 residues. Germline CDR1 SGDLS, CDR2 YYNGEE. The CDR3 protein is CASSPGKYNSPLHF. The CDR3 nucleotides are TGTGCCAGCAGCCCCGGGAAGTATAATTCACCCCTCCACTTT.

The genes are TRBV7-6 and TRBJ2-7; D is perhaps TRBD2 (5 bases). The CDR3 totals 14 residues. Trimming cost V 2 bases and J 4 bases, with 12 bases left between them. CDR1 is SGHVS, CDR2 FNYEAQ, per germline. The CDR3 DNA follows: TGTGCCAGCAGCTTAAACGAGGGTTTTTACGAGCAGTACTTC. Translation gives CASSLNEGFYEQYF. Variable domain in full (rest from reference TRBV7-6 and TRBJ2-7): GAGVSQSPRYKVTKRGQDVALRCDPISGHVSLYWYRQALGQGPEFLTYFNYEAQQDKSGLPNDRFSAERPEGSISTLTIQRTEQRDSAMYRCASSLNEGFYEQYFGPGTRLTVT.

CDR3 region: CASSHGSLYGYTF. CDR3 bases: TGCGCCAGCAGCCACGGCAGTCTCTATGGCTACACCTTC. V and J are TRBV4-3 and TRBJ1-2; D gene ambiguous. This CDR3 comprises 13 residues. Germline V gene sequence: CDR1 LGHNA, CDR2 YSLEER. V lost 3 bases to trimming and J lost 4 bases, with 9 bases between them.

With regard to this clonotype: Germline is not matched at one junction end, which may reflect a read error. The rearrangement links TRBV7-3 to TRBJ2-3, with 16 bases that match TRBD2. The CDR3 runs to 13 residues. The germline CDR1 and CDR2 sequences are SGHTA and FQGTGA. The CDR3 spells CASSMGLAGGRHF. CDR3 DNA sequence: TGTGCCAGCAGCATGGGACTAGCGGGAGGGCGGCATTTT. Looking up the rest from reference TRBV7-3 and TRBJ2-3 gives the full variable domain: GAGVSQTPSNKVTEKGKYVELRCDPISGHTALYWYRQSLGQGPEFLIYFQGTGAADDSGLPNDRFFAVRPEGSVSTLKIQRTERGDSAVYLCASSMGLAGGRHFGPGTRLTVL.

This clonotype was seen repeatedly, ten times or more. The chain is built from TRBV20-1 and TRBJ1-6; TRBD1 matches at 8 bases. CDR3 size: 13 residues. Germline V lookup: CDR1 DFQATT, CDR2 SNEGSKA (reference sequence). Germline trimming cut 6 bases from V and 7 bases from J; bases unmatched to any gene: 5. Written as DNA, the CDR3 is TGCAGTGCCTCCGGGACAGGCAATTCACCCCTCCACTTT. Amino acid sequence: CSASGTGNSPLHF.